Listed here are 23 T cell receptor beta chains from one sample, sequenced in a study of CD8 T cells in Susac syndrome. An input of roughly 0.45 to 1 ug of RNA was subjected to reverse transcription using random hexamers. TCRdb passed the immunoSEQ multiplex PCR reads through MiXCR, listing each CDR3 protein once. The sample has 1,700 or so distinct CDR3 sequences; over 60% are singletons. Memory subsets were defined by CD27 and CD45RA staining for TEMRA sorting. The specimen sequenced was CD8+ TEMRA cells from PBMCs. Noted subset: FACS-sorted terminally differentiated effector memory CD8+ T cells re-expressing CD45RA (CD8+ TEMRA). These receptors all come from a human donor with Susac syndrome.

This clonotype is termed large. This rearrangement joins TRBV7-4 to TRBJ1-6; D possibly corresponds to TRBD1 (6 bases). Germline V gene data show CDR1 as SGHVT and CDR2 as SQSDAQ. With 3 bases removed from V and 4 bases from J, the gap between germline ends came to 13 bases. This CDR3 contains 16 residues. The CDR3, as DNA: TGTGCCAGCAGCTTGTCCGGGACAAATTATAATTCACCCCTCCACTTT. Protein sequence: CASSLSGTNYNSPLHF.

The chain has TRBV5-1 and TRBJ2-5; 7 bases agree with TRBD1. Germline V gene data show CDR1 as SGHRS and CDR2 as YFSETQ. The length of the CDR3 is 16 residues. Trimming at V came to 4 bases and at J to 1 base, leaving 10 bases not matched to a gene. The CDR3, as DNA: TGCGCCAGCAGCACCCAATCCGACAGGGCCCAAGAGACCCAGTACTTC. Amino acids: CASSTQSDRAQETQYF. Full variable domain (rest looked up from reference TRBV5-1 and TRBJ2-5): KAGVTQTPRYLIKTRGQQVTLSCSPISGHRSVSWYQQTPGQGLQFLFEYFSETQRNKGNFPGRFSGRQFSNSRSEMNVSTLELGDSALYLCASSTQSDRAQETQYFGPGTRLLVL.

V usage is TRBV4-3 and J usage is TRBJ2-1; D possibly uses TRBD1 or TRBD2 (5 bases each). The CDR3 is 16 residues long. CDR1 and CDR2 (germline): LGHNA, YSLEER. Trimming took 0 bases from V and 3 from J, leaving 12 bases between them. The CDR3 DNA reads TGCGCCAGCAGCCAAGATCAGGGCGGGTACTACAATGAGCAGTTCTTC. This gives the protein CASSQDQGGYYNEQFF.

A remark on this clonotype: This may arise from a read error, as a much more abundant clone is one base away. V usage is TRBV6-2 or TRBV6-3 and J usage is TRBJ1-1, with D unresolved. CDR3 length: 12 residues. Trimming removed 6 bases from V and 4 bases from J, with 9 bases in between. CDR1 and CDR2 from the germline V gene are MNHEY and SVGEGT. The CDR3 here is CASSWGSTEAFF. CDR3 in DNA: TGTGCCAGCAGCTGGGGAAGCACTGAAGCTTTCTTT.

This rearrangement joins TRBV6-1 to TRBJ1-4; D is unresolved. Germline values: CDR1 MNHNS, CDR2 SASEGT. V lost 10 bases and J lost 5, with 14 bases in between. The CDR3 contains 13 residues. In DNA form, the CDR3 reads TGTGCCACAGGAGAAGTTTTCAATGAAAAACTGTTTTTT. Translation: CATGEVFNEKLFF.

The rearrangement joins TRBV2 to TRBJ2-1; 12 bases fit TRBD1. The V and J ends lost 7 bases and 6 bases, in that order; junction bases with no gene match: 4. There are 14 residues in the CDR3. Germline loops: CDR1 SNHLY, CDR2 FYNNEI. CDR3 amino acids: CASTPGQGANEQFF. CDR3 bases: TGTGCCAGCACTCCGGGACAGGGGGCCAATGAGCAGTTCTTC.

Comment on this clonotype: This CDR3 is missing its conserved last phenylalanine or tryptophan, likely due to a read error. The chain carries TRBV11-2 and TRBJ1-4; possible D gene TRBD1, 6 bases. CDR3 length equals 16 residues. Germline lookup yields CDR1 SGHAT and CDR2 FQNNGV. CDR3 protein: CACSPPQAGANEKLFS. The DNA for the CDR3 is TGTGCCTGCAGCCCCCCCCAGGCAGGGGCTAATGAAAAACTGTTTTCT.

As regards this clonotype: A read error may produce the germline difference seen at one junction end. The gene calls are TRBV7-9 and TRBJ2-1, with 8 bases aligning to TRBD1. This CDR3 is 15 amino acids long. The germline gives CDR1 SEHNR, CDR2 FQNEAQ (reference sequence). CDR3 in DNA: TGTGCCAGCAGCTCCGGGACAGGTATCTACTATGAGCAGTTCTTC. Protein sequence: CASSSGTGIYYEQFF.

The chain couples TRBV3-1 to TRBJ2-2, with a possible D match to TRBD2 (5 bases). The CDR3 runs to 18 residues. CDR1 and CDR2 from the germline V gene are LGHDT and YNNKEL (reference sequence). The ends were cut back, 5 bases at V and 5 bases at J, with 24 bases in the middle. CDR3 region: CASSINHPISDLTGELFF. DNA for the CDR3: TGTGCCAGCAGCATTAATCATCCCATTTCGGACTTGACCGGGGAGCTGTTTTTT.

Within the sample, this clonotype is large. The chain links TRBV15 to TRBJ2-5; a possible D gene is TRBD1 (5 bases). V lost 5 bases to trimming and J lost 0 bases, with 10 bases between them. The germline gives CDR1 LNHNV, CDR2 YYDKDF (reference sequence). The CDR3 is 14 amino acids. The CDR3 nucleotides are TGTGCCACCAGCGAAGGGGTGGACCAAGAGACCCAGTACTTC. It codes for CATSEGVDQETQYF.

With regard to this clonotype: The DNA is omitted, as the CDR3 cannot be located on it reliably, and the CDR3 follows TCRdb's listing. The chain links TRBV4-3 to TRBJ2-2. The germline V gene has CDR1 LGHNA and CDR2 YSLEER. The CDR3 sequence runs 17 residues, both termini included. This chain's CDR3 is CASSQDIGLGDTGSCFF.

The rearrangement links TRBV6-2 or TRBV6-3 to TRBJ2-7, with D perhaps TRBD2 (6 bases). V lost 5 bases, J lost 2 bases, and 10 bases lay in between. Germline assignment: CDR1 MNHEY and CDR2 SVGEGT. The CDR3 length is 13 residues. The CDR3 protein is CASSPPGAYEQYF. CDR3 nucleotide sequence: TGTGCCAGCAGTCCCCCGGGAGCCTACGAGCAGTACTTC.

The chain couples TRBV6-4 to TRBJ2-3, with 7 bases matching TRBD2. V dropped 3 bases and J dropped 6; count of bases not matched to a gene: 9. The CDR3 consists of 15 residues. CDR1 and CDR2 from the germline V gene are MRHNA and SNTAGT. CDR3 coding DNA: TGTGCCAGCAGTGAAAGCGGGAACCCAGCCGATACGCAGTATTTT. Its translation is CASSESGNPADTQYF.

The chain combines TRBV6-1 with TRBJ2-1; no clear D gene. CDR3 length: 11 residues. V was cut by 6 bases and J by 4 bases, with 4 bases left in between. The germline V gene has CDR1 MNHNS and CDR2 SASEGT. The CDR3 protein is CASSRYNEQFF. CDR3 bases: TGTGCCAGCAGCAGGTACAATGAGCAGTTCTTC.

Turning to this clonotype: Sequence at one end of the junction differs from germline and may be a read error. V is TRBV4-1 and J is TRBJ1-2; no definite D call. This CDR3 has 14 amino acids. The germline V gene has CDR1 MGHRA and CDR2 YSYEKL. This CDR3 is CANSQDGLTGGYTF. CDR3 coding DNA: TGCGCCAACAGCCAAGATGGACTGACGGGTGGCTACACCTTC.

This clonotype was seen more than once but under ten times. V is TRBV4-3 and J is TRBJ1-6; TRBD1 is a possible D gene (5 bases). Trimming cost V 0 bases and J 3 bases, with 9 bases left between them. The CDR3 extends over 16 amino acids. Germline lookup yields CDR1 LGHNA and CDR2 YSLEER. CDR3: CASSQDSGGYNSPLHF. The CDR3 bases are TGCGCCAGCAGCCAAGATTCGGGGGGCTATAATTCACCCCTCCACTTT.

This rearrangement joins TRBV11-2 to TRBJ1-4; D is uncertain. The CDR3 contains 16 residues. Germline V gene sequence: CDR1 SGHAT, CDR2 FQNNGV. With 5 bases removed from V and 3 bases from J, the gap between germline ends came to 16 bases. The CDR3 DNA reads as TGTGCCAGCAGCCCCCCCCTGGCAGTGGCTAATGAAAAACTGTTTTTT. Amino acid sequence: CASSPPLAVANEKLFF.

The V gene is TRBV7-6, the J gene TRBJ1-4; 10 bases agree with TRBD1. The CDR3 extends over 16 amino acids. Per germline, CDR1 SGHVS and CDR2 FNYEAQ. V shed 4 bases and J 3 bases; nucleotides not matched to a gene: 5. CDR3: CASSSDGTGANEKLFF. CDR3 bases: TGTGCCAGCAGCTCTGACGGGACAGGGGCTAATGAAAAACTGTTTTTT.

This sequence joins TRBV7-9 and TRBJ1-3; D remains ambiguous. From germline, CDR1 is SEHNR and CDR2 FQNEAQ (reference sequence). Trimming stripped 5 bases from V and 0 bases from J, with 17 bases between. This CDR3 comprises 17 residues. The CDR3 nucleotides read TGTGCCAGCAGCCTTGCAGGCAGTCCGAGCTCTGGAAACACCATATATTTT. It is translated as CASSLAGSPSSGNTIYF.

By sample fraction, this clonotype is hyperexpanded. The chain carries TRBV4-3 and TRBJ2-1; 7 positions agree with TRBD2. J gave up 0 bases and V 1 base, and 3 bases lay outside the gene matches. CDR1 and CDR2 from the germline V gene are LGHNA and YSLEER. The CDR3 runs to 16 residues. The CDR3 spells CASSQARGFSYNEQFF. DNA of the CDR3: TGCGCCAGCAGCCAAGCGCGGGGGTTCTCCTACAATGAGCAGTTCTTC.

The rearrangement joins TRBV9 to TRBJ2-3; no firm D call. The CDR3 sequence is 14 residues long. V was shortened by 0 bases and J by 10 bases, with 15 bases between the two germline ends. Germline lookup yields CDR1 SGDLS and CDR2 YYNGEE. The CDR3 DNA is TGTGCCAGCAGCGTAGCCGGCGCCCCGGACGCGCAGTATTTT. Its protein is CASSVAGAPDAQYF.

Relative to its sample, this clonotype is large. The chain uses TRBV7-6 and TRBJ2-3; 10 bases are a match to TRBD1. Germline CDR1 is SGHVS and CDR2 is FNYEAQ. V was pared by 5 bases and J by 4 bases, with 9 bases of the junction left unmatched. The CDR3 extends over 16 amino acids. CDR3: CASSLIGQGGPDTQYF. Here the CDR3 DNA reads TGTGCCAGCAGCCTCATCGGACAGGGGGGTCCAGATACGCAGTATTTT.

Concerning this clonotype itself: The junction differs from germline at one of its ends, possibly a read error. This sequence joins TRBV6-1 and TRBJ2-1; 9 nucleotides agree with TRBD2. Germline lookup yields CDR1 MNHNS and CDR2 SASEGT. CDR3 size: 16 residues. CDR3 residues: CACSMGTSLSGESQFF. The CDR3 DNA reads as TGTGCCTGCAGTATGGGGACTAGCCTCTCCGGGGAGAGCCAGTTCTTC.